This T cell receptor (beta chain) was captured by sequencing in a study of T-cell memory formation after mild COVID-19. TCRdb used MiXCR to reprocess the 5' RACE reads, holding one entry per CDR3 protein. The sample has 180,000 or so distinct CDR3 sequences; roughly 17% are singletons. This clonotype came up a few times. CDR1 SEHNR and CDR2 FQNEAQ come from the germline V gene (reference sequence). The CDR3 is 13 residues long. Trimming stripped 5 bases from V and 5 bases from J, with 12 bases between. The specimen was PBMCs or a T cell subset sorted from them (not recorded which). The chain carries TRBV7-9 and TRBJ2-5; D is possibly TRBD1 (5 bases). The clonotype comes from an adult woman who had mild COVID-19 (a few samples of this study predate the infection). Cell type and time point are not known. CDR3 coding DNA: TGTGCCAGCAGCCTAATTTCAGGGGAGACCCAGTACTTC. It encodes CASSLISGETQYF.